Each of the 4 T cell receptor beta chains below was sequenced from the same sample in a study of shared clonotypes between healthy human individuals. Profiling relied on immunoSEQ multiplex PCR, and the TCRdb table lists in-frame clones only, not all of them. The table shows under 1,100,000 clones, with around 75% occurring only once. The sample consisted of memory CD4+ T cells sorted from blood. The subset here: CD45RA-negative fraction. The receptors originated from a young man in good health.

The chain uses TRBV9 and TRBJ2-1; D gene uncertain. The germline CDR1 and CDR2 sequences are SGDLS and YYNGEE. V lost 0 bases and J 2 bases, leaving 12 bases between the germline ends. This CDR3 region has 16 residues. The CDR3 nucleotides read TGTGCCAGCAGCGTAGCTCACTCCCCAACCTACAATGAGCAGTTCTTC. This sequence encodes CASSVAHSPTYNEQFF.

This chain joins TRBV21-1 and TRBJ1-5; no check of the table's D call, TRBD1, against the DNA was made. TRBV21-1 is a pseudogene locus. This CDR3 comprises 16 residues. CDR3 protein: CASSKKRDRQDQPQHF. The CDR3 nucleotides are TGTGCCAGCAGCAAAAAGAGGGACAGACAAGATCAGCCCCAGCATTTT.

The CDR3 nucleotides are TGTGCCAGCAGTACGACAGCGAATAATTCACCCCTCCACTTT. It codes for CASSTTANNSPLHF. The V gene is TRBV6-1, the J gene TRBJ1-6, with a weak D call TRBD1 (5 bases). CDR1 and CDR2 (germline): MNHNS, SASEGT. The CDR3 loop spans 14 amino acids. Deletions cut 5 bases from V and 5 bases from J, with 10 bases between.

This sequence joins TRBV5-4 and TRBJ2-3; TRBD1 matches 8 bases. The CDR3 runs to 16 residues. Losses at the gene ends were 4 bases for V and 0 bases for J; bases not matched to a gene: 7. Germline CDR1 SGHNT, CDR2 YYREEE (reference sequence). The CDR3 sequence is CASSGGTGPSTDTQYF. For the CDR3, the DNA is TGTGCCAGCAGCGGAGGGACAGGACCTAGCACAGATACGCAGTATTTT.